The clone carrying this TCR beta chain has more than one count but fewer than ten. Its antigen is as yet unknown. A much larger clone lies one base from this, so it may be a read error. The CDR3 sequence is 15 residues long. Germline assignment: CDR1 DFQATT and CDR2 SNEGSKA (reference sequence). This record belongs to a study of breast tumors, draining lymph nodes, adjacent tissues. Study-wide results and limits: Luminal-like breast cancer showed significantly higher tumor–nontumor repertoire similarity than basal-like.

The lymph nodes were axillary draining lymph nodes from breast cancer patients. TCRdb itself ran the multiplex PCR reads through MiXCR, one entry per CDR3 protein. In the table there are approximately 250,000 distinct CDR3 sequences, nearly 35% of which are singletons. The chain recombines TRBV20-1 with TRBJ1-6; D uncertain. The sequence was obtained from a female donor with breast cancer. Some clones in this sample may be carry-over from other donors' samples. Input material: axillary lymph node tissue. CDR3 sequence (DNA): TGCAGTGCTAGACCCGGGAGCTCCTATACTTCACCCCTCCACTTT. Its translation is CSARPGSSYTSPLHF.